The subject of this entry is one T cell receptor (beta chain). Its target is not known. The sample originates from a study of cytomegalovirus exposure and HLA in healthy donors. In the PCR, 60 Vbeta and 13 Jbeta primers were used. Here immunoSEQ multiplex PCR was the method, and the copy in TCRdb shows in-frame clones only, minus some. This table holds around 170,000 clones, about 80% found once. Study-level results: Relative to the 666-donor mean, N-insertions were reportedly fewer in an Asian-associated ancestry cluster in a later analysis.

Per germline, CDR1 SGDLS and CDR2 YYNGEE. The CDR3 has 14 residues. J was trimmed by 8 bases and V by 1 base; bases with no gene match: 7. The receptor's source is a woman between 50 and 59 years old in good health and CMV-seropositive. Sequencing was done on a sample of PBMCs. V and J are TRBV9 and TRBJ1-2; 8 positions agree with TRBD1. The CDR3 loop is CASSVQGAGVGYTF. CDR3 nucleotide sequence: TGTGCCAGCAGCGTACAGGGGGCAGGAGTCGGCTACACCTTC.